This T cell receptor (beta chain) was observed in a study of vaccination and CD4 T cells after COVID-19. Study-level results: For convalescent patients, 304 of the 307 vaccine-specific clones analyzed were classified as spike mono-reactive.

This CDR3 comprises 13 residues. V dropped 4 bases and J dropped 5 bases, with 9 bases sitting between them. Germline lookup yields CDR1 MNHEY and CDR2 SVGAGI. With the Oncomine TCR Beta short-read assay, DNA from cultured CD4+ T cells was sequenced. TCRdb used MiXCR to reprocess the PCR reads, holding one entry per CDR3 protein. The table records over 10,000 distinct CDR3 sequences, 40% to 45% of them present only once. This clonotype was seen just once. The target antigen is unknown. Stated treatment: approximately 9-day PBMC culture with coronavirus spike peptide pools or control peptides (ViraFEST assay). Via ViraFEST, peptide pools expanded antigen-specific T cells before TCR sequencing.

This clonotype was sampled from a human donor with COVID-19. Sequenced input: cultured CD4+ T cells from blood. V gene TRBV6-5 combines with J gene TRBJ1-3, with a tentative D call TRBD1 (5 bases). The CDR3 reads CASSWDPRNTIYF. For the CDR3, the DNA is TGTGCCAGCAGTTGGGACCCCCGAAACACCATATATTTT.